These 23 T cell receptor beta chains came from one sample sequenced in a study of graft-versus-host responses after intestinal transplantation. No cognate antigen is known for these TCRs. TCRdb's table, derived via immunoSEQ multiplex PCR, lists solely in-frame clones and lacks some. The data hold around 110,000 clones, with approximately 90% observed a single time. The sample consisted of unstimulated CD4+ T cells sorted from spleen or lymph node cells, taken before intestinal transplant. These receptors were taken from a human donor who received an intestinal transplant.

The CDR3, as DNA: TGTGCCAGCACTGGAGGGTCCGTTTACAATGAGCAGTTCTTC. It translates to CASTGGSVYNEQFF. V is TRBV9 and J is TRBJ2-1; the D gene is possibly TRBD2 (6 bases). Germline CDR1 is SGDLS and CDR2 is YYNGEE. This CDR3 spans 14 amino acids. V lost 6 bases to trimming and J lost 4 bases, with 14 bases between them.

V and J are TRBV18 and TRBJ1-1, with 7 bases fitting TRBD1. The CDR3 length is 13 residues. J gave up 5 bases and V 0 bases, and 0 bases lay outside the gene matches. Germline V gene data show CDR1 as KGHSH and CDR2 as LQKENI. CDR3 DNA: TGTGCCAGCTCACCACCGGACAGGACTGAAGCTTTCTTT. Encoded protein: CASSPPDRTEAFF.

The CDR3 is CASSIYGRGEETQYF. Here the CDR3 DNA reads TGTGCCAGTAGTATATACGGGAGGGGCGAAGAGACCCAGTACTTC. The chain couples TRBV19 to TRBJ2-5, with 8 nucleotides matching TRBD2. The CDR3 consists of 15 residues. In germline, CDR1 is LNHDA, CDR2 SQIVND (reference sequence). The junction had 5 bases not matched to a gene; V was cut back by 2 bases and J by 3 bases.

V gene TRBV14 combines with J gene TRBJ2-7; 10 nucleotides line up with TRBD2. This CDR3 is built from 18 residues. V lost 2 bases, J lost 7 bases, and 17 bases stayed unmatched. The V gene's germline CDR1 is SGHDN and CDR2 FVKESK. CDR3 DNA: TGTGCCAGCAGCCAAAGGGGCCTCAGAGCGGGGGGGCCGAGTGAGCAGTACTTC. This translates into CASSQRGLRAGGPSEQYF.

The CDR3, as DNA: TGTGCCAGCAGCTTATCCGGGACTAGCGCAGATACGCAGTATTTT. Translating it yields CASSLSGTSADTQYF. The V gene is TRBV7-3, the J gene TRBJ2-3; 10 nucleotides agree with TRBD2. The V and J ends lost 2 bases and 4 bases, in that order; junction bases with no gene match: 3. The germline CDR1 and CDR2 sequences are SGHTA and FQGTGA. The CDR3 is made up of 15 amino acids. Drawing the rest from reference TRBV7-3 and TRBJ2-3, the complete variable domain is GAGVSQTPSNKVTEKGKYVELRCDPISGHTALYWYRQSLGQGPEFLIYFQGTGAADDSGLPNDRFFAVRPEGSVSTLKIQRTERGDSAVYLCASSLSGTSADTQYFGPGTRLTVL.

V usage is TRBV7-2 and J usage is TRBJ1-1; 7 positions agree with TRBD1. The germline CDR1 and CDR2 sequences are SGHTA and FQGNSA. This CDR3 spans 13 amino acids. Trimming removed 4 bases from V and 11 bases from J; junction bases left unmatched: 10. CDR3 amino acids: CASSSMSGQAAFF. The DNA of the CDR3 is TGTGCCAGCAGCTCCATGAGCGGACAGGCGGCTTTCTTT.

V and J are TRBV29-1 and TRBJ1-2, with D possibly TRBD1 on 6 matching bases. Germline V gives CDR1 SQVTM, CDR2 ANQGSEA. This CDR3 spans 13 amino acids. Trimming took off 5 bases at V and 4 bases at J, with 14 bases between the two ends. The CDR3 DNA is TGCAGCGTTCAAAGTCAGGGGACCTATGGCTACACCTTC. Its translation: CSVQSQGTYGYTF.

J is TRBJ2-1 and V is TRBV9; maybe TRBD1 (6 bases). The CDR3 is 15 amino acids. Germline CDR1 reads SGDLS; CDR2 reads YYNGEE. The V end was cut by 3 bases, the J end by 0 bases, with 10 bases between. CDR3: CASSAGQSSYNEQFF. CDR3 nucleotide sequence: TGTGCCAGCAGCGCCGGACAGAGCTCCTACAATGAGCAGTTCTTC.

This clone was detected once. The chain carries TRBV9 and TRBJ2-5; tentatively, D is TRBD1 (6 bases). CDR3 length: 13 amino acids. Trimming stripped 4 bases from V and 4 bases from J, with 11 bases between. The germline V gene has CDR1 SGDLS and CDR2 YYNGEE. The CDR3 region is CASSPQGPETQYF. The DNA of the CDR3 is TGTGCCAGCAGCCCACAGGGCCCAGAGACCCAGTACTTC.

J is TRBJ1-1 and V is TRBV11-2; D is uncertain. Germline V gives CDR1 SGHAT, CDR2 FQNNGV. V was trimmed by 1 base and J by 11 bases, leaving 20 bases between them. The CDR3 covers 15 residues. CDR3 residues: CASSLGPGSAGDAFF. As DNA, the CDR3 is TGTGCCAGCAGCTTAGGTCCGGGGAGTGCGGGAGACGCTTTCTTT. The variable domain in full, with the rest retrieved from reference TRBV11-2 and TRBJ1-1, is EAGVAQSPRYKIIEKRQSVAFWCNPISGHATLYWYQQILGQGPKLLIQFQNNGVVDDSQLPKDRFSAERLKGVDSTLKIQPAKLEDSAVYLCASSLGPGSAGDAFFGQGTRLTVV.

In DNA form, the CDR3 reads TGTGCCAGCTCACCAGACAGGGGTAGGAGTAGTGGCTACACCTTC. Encoded protein: CASSPDRGRSSGYTF. This sequence joins TRBV18 and TRBJ1-2; the match to TRBD1 covers 8 bases. After removal of 2 bases from V and 7 bases from J, the junction contained 9 bases not matched to a gene. CDR1 is KGHSH, CDR2 LQKENI, per germline. This CDR3 has 15 amino acids.

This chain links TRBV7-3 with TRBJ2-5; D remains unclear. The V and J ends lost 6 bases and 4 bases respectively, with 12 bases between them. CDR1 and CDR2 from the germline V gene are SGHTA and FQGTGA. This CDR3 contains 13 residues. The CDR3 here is CASSTSPRETQYF. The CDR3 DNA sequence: TGTGCCAGCAGTACCTCTCCGCGAGAGACCCAGTACTTC.

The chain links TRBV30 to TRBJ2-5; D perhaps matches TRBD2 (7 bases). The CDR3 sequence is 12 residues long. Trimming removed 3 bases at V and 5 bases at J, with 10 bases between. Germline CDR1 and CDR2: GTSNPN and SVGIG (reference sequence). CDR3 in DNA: TGTGCCTGGAGCGGGGGGCCGGAGACCCAGTACTTC. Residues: CAWSGGPETQYF.

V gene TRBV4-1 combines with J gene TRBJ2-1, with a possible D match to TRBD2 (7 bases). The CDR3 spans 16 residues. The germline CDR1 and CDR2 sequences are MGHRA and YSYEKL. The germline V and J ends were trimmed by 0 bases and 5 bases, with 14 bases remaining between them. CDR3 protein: CASSQDRGAGDNEQFF. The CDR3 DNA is TGCGCCAGCAGCCAAGATCGGGGGGCAGGAGACAATGAGCAGTTCTTC.

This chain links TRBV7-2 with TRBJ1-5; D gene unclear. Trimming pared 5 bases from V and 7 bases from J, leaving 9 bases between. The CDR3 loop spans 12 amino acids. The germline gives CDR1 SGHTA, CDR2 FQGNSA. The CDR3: CASSPISQPQHF. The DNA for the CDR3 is TGTGCCAGCAGCCCTATCTCCCAGCCCCAGCATTTT.

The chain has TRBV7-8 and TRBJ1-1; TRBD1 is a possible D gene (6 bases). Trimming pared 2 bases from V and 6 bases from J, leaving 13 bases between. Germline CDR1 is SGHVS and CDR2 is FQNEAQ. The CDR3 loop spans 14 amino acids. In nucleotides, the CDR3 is TGTGCCAGCAGCTTATCCTTTGGGGGCGCTGAAGCTTTCTTT. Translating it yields CASSLSFGGAEAFF.

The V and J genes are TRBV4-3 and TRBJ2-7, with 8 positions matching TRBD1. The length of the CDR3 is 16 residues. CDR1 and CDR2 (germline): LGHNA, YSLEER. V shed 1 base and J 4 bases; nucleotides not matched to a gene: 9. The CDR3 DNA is TGCGCCAGCAGCCAAGCGCTCCAGGGGGCGCGTTACGAGCAGTACTTC. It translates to CASSQALQGARYEQYF.

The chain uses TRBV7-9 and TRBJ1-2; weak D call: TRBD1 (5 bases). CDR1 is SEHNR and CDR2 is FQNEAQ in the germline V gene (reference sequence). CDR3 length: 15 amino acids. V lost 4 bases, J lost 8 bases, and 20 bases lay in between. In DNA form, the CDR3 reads TGTGCCAGCAGCTCGGGCGTGGTGCCGGAGGGGGGCTACACCTTC. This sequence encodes CASSSGVVPEGGYTF.

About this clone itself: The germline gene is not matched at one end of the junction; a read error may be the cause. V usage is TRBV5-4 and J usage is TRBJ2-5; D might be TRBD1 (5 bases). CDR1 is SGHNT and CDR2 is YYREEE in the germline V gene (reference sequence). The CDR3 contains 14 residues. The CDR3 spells CASSLGPGKETQYF. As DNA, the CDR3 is TGTGCCAGCAGTTTGGGCCCAGGGAAAGAGACCCAGTACTTC. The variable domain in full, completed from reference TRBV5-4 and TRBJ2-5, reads ETGVTQSPTHLIKTRGQQVTLRCSSQSGHNTVSWYQQALGQGPQFIFQYYREEENGRGNFPPRFSGLQFPNYSSELNVNALELDDSALYLCASSLGPGKETQYFGPGTRLLVL.

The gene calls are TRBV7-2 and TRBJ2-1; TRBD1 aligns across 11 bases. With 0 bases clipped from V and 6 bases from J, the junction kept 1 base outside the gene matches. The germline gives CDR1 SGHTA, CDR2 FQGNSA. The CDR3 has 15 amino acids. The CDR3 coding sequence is TGTGCCAGCAGCTTAGCGGGGACAGGGGGCAATGAGCAGTTCTTC. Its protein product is CASSLAGTGGNEQFF.

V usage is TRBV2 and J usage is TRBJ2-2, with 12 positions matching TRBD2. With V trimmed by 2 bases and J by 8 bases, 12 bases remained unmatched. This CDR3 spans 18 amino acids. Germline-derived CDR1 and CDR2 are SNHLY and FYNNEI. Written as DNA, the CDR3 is TGTGCCAGCAGTGAAATGGTTGGAGCTAGCGGGAGGGTTGGGGAGCTGTTTTTT. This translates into CASSEMVGASGRVGELFF.

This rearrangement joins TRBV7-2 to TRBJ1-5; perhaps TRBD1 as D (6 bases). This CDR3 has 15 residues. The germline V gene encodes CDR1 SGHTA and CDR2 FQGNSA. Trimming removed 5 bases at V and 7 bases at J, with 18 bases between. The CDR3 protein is CASSRDLRGGQPQHF. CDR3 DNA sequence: TGTGCCAGCAGCCGGGACCTCAGGGGCGGGCAGCCCCAGCATTTT. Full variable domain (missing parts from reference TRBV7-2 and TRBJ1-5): GAGVSQSPSNKVTEKGKDVELRCDPISGHTALYWYRQSLGQGLEFLIYFQGNSAPDKSGLPSDRFSAERTGGSVSTLTIQRTQQEDSAVYLCASSRDLRGGQPQHFGDGTRLSIL.

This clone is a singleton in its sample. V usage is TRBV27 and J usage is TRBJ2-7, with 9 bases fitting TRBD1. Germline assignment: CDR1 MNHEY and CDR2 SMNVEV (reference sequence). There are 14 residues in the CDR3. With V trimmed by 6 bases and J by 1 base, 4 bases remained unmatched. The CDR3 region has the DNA TGTGCCAGCAGGAACAGGGGGCTTTCCTACGAGCAGTACTTC. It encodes CASRNRGLSYEQYF.